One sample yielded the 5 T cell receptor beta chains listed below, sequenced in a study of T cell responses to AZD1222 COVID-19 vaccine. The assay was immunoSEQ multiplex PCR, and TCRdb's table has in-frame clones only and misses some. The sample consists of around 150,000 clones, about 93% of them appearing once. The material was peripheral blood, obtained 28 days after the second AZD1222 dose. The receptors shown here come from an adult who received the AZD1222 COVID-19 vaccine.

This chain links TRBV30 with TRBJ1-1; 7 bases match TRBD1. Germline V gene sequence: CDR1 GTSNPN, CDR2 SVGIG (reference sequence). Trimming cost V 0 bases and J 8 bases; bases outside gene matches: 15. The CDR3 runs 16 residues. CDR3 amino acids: CAWSVHPRKGASEAFF. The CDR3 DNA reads TGTGCCTGGAGTGTACACCCCCGAAAGGGGGCTTCGGAAGCTTTCTTT.

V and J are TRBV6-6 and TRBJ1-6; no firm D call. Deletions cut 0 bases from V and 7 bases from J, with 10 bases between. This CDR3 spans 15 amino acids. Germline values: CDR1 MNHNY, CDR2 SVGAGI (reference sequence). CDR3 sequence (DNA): TGTGCCAGCAGTTACTCAGCCTTGCTGAATTCACCCCTCCACTTT. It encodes CASSYSALLNSPLHF.

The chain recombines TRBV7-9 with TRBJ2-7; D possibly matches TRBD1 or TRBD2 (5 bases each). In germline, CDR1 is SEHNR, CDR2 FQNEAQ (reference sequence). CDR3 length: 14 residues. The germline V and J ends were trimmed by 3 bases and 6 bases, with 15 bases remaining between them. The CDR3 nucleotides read TGTGCCAGCAGCTTTGGCTGGGACCTCGGCGAGCAGTACTTC. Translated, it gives CASSFGWDLGEQYF.

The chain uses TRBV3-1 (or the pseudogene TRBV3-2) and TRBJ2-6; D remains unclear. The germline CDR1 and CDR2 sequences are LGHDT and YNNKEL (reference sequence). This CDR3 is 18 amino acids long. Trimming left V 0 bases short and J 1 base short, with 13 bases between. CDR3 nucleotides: TGTGCCAGCAGCCAAGAAGTGTTTGCCAGATCTGGGGCCAACGTCCTGACTTTC. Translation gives CASSQEVFARSGANVLTF.

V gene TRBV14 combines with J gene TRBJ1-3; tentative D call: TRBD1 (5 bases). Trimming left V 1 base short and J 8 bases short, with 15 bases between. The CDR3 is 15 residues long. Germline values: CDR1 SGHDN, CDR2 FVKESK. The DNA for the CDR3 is TGTGCCAGCAGCCAAGTCCACAGGACCCCACACACCATATATTTT. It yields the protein CASSQVHRTPHTIYF.